The rows below give T cell receptor beta chains drawn from one sample of a study of blood T cells in healthy people across ages. Via MiXCR, TCRdb re-called the 5' RACE reads, giving one row per CDR3 protein. Here the sample spans 550,000 to 750,000 distinct CDR3 sequences, 20% to 25% being singletons. What was sequenced was blood. The receptors come from an older man in good health. CDR3s include the opening cysteine and the closing phenylalanine or tryptophan. The D gene is left open where the match is weak. Clone size is given for some rows only: seen once, a few or many times, or a class if the clone is expanded.

clone size: -
V gene: TRBV9
D gene: -
J gene: TRBJ2-1
CDR3 DNA: TGTGCCAGCAGCGTAGGGGGACGTAGTTACGCACGCTTGGGGAATGAGCAGTTCTTC
CDR3 protein: CASSVGGRSYARLGNEQFF

clone size: -
V gene: TRBV4-3
D gene: -
J gene: TRBJ2-4
CDR3 DNA: TGCGCCAGCAGCCAAGATCGAAGGGTAGCCAAAAACATTCAGTACTTC
CDR3 protein: CASSQDRRVAKNIQYF

clone size: few
V gene: TRBV4-3
D gene: TRBD2
J gene: TRBJ2-7
CDR3 DNA: TGCGCCAGCAGCCAGGGGATTAGCGGGAACAGTAGGGACGAGCAGTACTTC
CDR3 protein: CASSQGISGNSRDEQYF

clone size: few
V gene: TRBV7-2
D gene: TRBD1
J gene: TRBJ1-1
CDR3 DNA: TGTGCCAGCAGCTCCGTACAGGGGGCGCACGCTTTCTTT
CDR3 protein: CASSSVQGAHAFF

clone size: few
V gene: TRBV7-8
D gene: -
J gene: TRBJ1-1
CDR3 DNA: TGTGCCAGCAGCCCAGACAGGAGAAACACTGAAGCTTTCTTT
CDR3 protein: CASSPDRRNTEAFF

clone size: many
V gene: TRBV5-1
D gene: TRBD2
J gene: TRBJ2-5
CDR3 DNA: TGCGCCAGCAGCCAAGGGACTAGCGGGCGCCAAGAGACCCAGTACTTC
CDR3 protein: CASSQGTSGRQETQYF

clone size: many
V gene: TRBV5-1
D gene: -
J gene: TRBJ2-1
CDR3 DNA: TGCGCCAGCAGCTTGGCTGGGCTGGGAACGCATGAGCAGTTCTTC
CDR3 protein: CASSLAGLGTHEQFF

clone size: few
V gene: TRBV28
D gene: -
J gene: TRBJ1-4
CDR3 DNA: TGTGCCAGCAGTACCACCAGACAGGTCGGTGAAAAACTGTTTTTT
CDR3 protein: CASSTTRQVGEKLFF

clone size: -
V gene: TRBV14
D gene: -
J gene: TRBJ2-4
CDR3 DNA: TGTGCCAGCAGCCAAGTCTCAGCCGGGAACATTCAGTACTTC
CDR3 protein: CASSQVSAGNIQYF

clone size: -
V gene: TRBV7-6
D gene: -
J gene: TRBJ2-6
CDR3 DNA: TGTGCCAGCAGCTTAAGCCAGTCTTCTTCTGGGGCCAACGTCCTGACTTTC
CDR3 protein: CASSLSQSSSGANVLTF

clone size: few
V gene: TRBV6-1
D gene: TRBD2
J gene: TRBJ2-4
CDR3 DNA: TGTGCCAGCAGTGAAGCGGTCCTAGCGGGCAAAAACATTCAGTACTTC
CDR3 protein: CASSEAVLAGKNIQYF

clone size: -
V gene: TRBV28
D gene: -
J gene: TRBJ2-6
CDR3 DNA: TGTGCCAACAGTCGCAGGGCAGCTGGGGCCAACGTCCTGACTTTC
CDR3 protein: CANSRRAAGANVLTF

clone size: few
V gene: TRBV28
D gene: -
J gene: TRBJ1-5
CDR3 DNA: TGTGCCAGCAGTTTATACGGACGGTTCAATCAGCCCCAGCATTTT
CDR3 protein: CASSLYGRFNQPQHF

clone size: -
V gene: TRBV6-6
D gene: -
J gene: TRBJ2-7
CDR3 DNA: TGTGCCAGCAGTTACTCACAGGGCGGTAACTACGAGCAGTACTTC
CDR3 protein: CASSYSQGGNYEQYF

clone size: -
V gene: TRBV6-5
D gene: -
J gene: TRBJ1-1
CDR3 DNA: TGTGCCAGCAGCCGGGCAGAGAACACTGAAGCTTTCTTT
CDR3 protein: CASSRAENTEAFF

clone size: -
V gene: TRBV20-1
D gene: -
J gene: TRBJ2-3
CDR3 DNA: TGCAGTGCGCCGTTGGCCCTTAGCACAGATACGCAGTATTTT
CDR3 protein: CSAPLALSTDTQYF

clone size: many
V gene: TRBV12-3/TRBV12-4
D gene: -
J gene: TRBJ2-7
CDR3 DNA: TGTGCCAGCAGCTCAGTAGCGGTCTCCTACGAGCAGTACTTC
CDR3 protein: CASSSVAVSYEQYF

clone size: -
V gene: TRBV5-1
D gene: TRBD2
J gene: TRBJ2-7
CDR3 DNA: TGCGCCAGCAGCAATCCGGGACTAGAGTACGAGCAGTACTTC
CDR3 protein: CASSNPGLEYEQYF

clone size: few
V gene: TRBV20-1
D gene: -
J gene: TRBJ2-3
CDR3 DNA: TGCAGTGAGAGGAGACTATCTACGCAGTATTTT
CDR3 protein: CSERRLSTQYF

clone size: -
V gene: TRBV6-2/TRBV6-3
D gene: -
J gene: TRBJ2-4
CDR3 DNA: TGTGCCAGCAGCATACCAACAGGAGCCAAAAACATTCAGTACTTC
CDR3 protein: CASSIPTGAKNIQYF

clone size: few
V gene: TRBV29-1
D gene: -
J gene: TRBJ2-3
CDR3 DNA: TGCAGCGTATGGCAGGGCTCAGATACGCAGTATTTT
CDR3 protein: CSVWQGSDTQYF

clone size: few
V gene: TRBV29-1
D gene: TRBD2
J gene: TRBJ2-7
CDR3 DNA: TGCAGCCATAGGACTAGCGGTTACGAGCAGTACTTC
CDR3 protein: CSHRTSGYEQYF

clone size: -
V gene: TRBV5-1
D gene: -
J gene: TRBJ1-1
CDR3 DNA: TGCGCCAGCAGCTTGGCAGGGTGGAACACTGAAGCTTTCTTT
CDR3 protein: CASSLAGWNTEAFF